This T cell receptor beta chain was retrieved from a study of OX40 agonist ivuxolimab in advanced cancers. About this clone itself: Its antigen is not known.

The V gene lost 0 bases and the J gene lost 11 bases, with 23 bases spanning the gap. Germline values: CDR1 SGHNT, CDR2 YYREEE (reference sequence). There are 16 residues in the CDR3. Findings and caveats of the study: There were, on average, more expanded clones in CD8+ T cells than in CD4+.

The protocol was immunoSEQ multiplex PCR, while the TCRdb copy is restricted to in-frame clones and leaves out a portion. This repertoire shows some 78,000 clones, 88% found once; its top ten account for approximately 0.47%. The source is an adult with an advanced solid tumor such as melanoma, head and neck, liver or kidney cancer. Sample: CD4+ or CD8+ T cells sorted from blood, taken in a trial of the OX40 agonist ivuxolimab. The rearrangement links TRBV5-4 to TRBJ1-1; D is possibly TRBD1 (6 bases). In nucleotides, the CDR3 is TGTGCCAGCAGCTTGGCCCAGCCACAGGGAATGGGAAAGGCTTTCTTT. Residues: CASSLAQPQGMGKAFF.